Presented here are 26 T cell receptor beta chains from one specimen sequenced in a study of T cell changes during pregnancy in multiple sclerosis. Here immunoSEQ multiplex PCR was the method, and the copy in TCRdb shows in-frame clones only, minus some. The sample records about 66,000 clones, roughly 90% being singletons. The sample consisted of CD8+ T cells from peripheral blood mononuclear cells, taken before pregnancy. The receptor set was obtained from a female donor with multiple sclerosis, enrolled in a pregnancy study.

The rearrangement uses TRBV29-1 and TRBJ2-5, with TRBD2 matching 9 bases. The last part of the DNA fits TRBJ2-7 better; the J call may be wrong. Germline V gene sequence: CDR1 SQVTM, CDR2 ANQGSEA. This CDR3 has 15 residues. The CDR3 region has the DNA TGCAGCGTTGATTTCGGCGGGGGGGCCGAGTACGAGCAGTACTTC. Encoded protein: CSVDFGGGAEYEQYF.

V and J are TRBV6-5 and TRBJ2-7; D may be TRBD2 (6 bases). Germline V gene lookup returns CDR1 MNHEY and CDR2 SVGAGI. The V end lost 2 bases, the J end lost 3 bases, and 8 bases lay between the germline ends. This CDR3 contains 13 residues. CDR3 DNA: TGTGCCAGCAGTTACGGGACTGGCTACGAGCAGTACTTC. Encoded protein: CASSYGTGYEQYF.

V and J are TRBV6-5 and TRBJ2-1; perhaps TRBD2 as D (6 bases). Germline CDR1 and CDR2: MNHEY and SVGAGI. Trimming took 5 bases from V and 10 from J, leaving 15 bases between them. This CDR3 is 13 amino acids long. The CDR3 DNA sequence: TGTGCCAGCAGTCCCGTGCTCGGGAGAGAGCAGTTCTTC. Translated, it gives CASSPVLGREQFF.

The chain employs TRBV7-8 and TRBJ2-7, with a weak D call TRBD2 (6 bases). The CDR3 is 13 amino acids. The germline V gene encodes CDR1 SGHVS and CDR2 FQNEAQ. With 8 bases removed from V and 6 bases from J, the gap between germline ends came to 17 bases. CDR3 coding DNA: TGTGCCAGCCGGTCGGGGGAAAGGTTCGAGCAGTACTTC. As protein: CASRSGERFEQYF.

The rearrangement links TRBV7-6 to TRBJ1-4; a possible D gene is TRBD1 (6 bases). Germline CDR1 SGHVS, CDR2 FNYEAQ. V lost 0 bases, J lost 0 bases, and 11 bases lay in between. The CDR3 covers 17 residues. CDR3: CASSLAYSGATNEKLFF. DNA of the CDR3: TGTGCCAGCAGCTTAGCGTATTCAGGGGCAACTAATGAAAAACTGTTTTTT.

This sequence joins TRBV13 and TRBJ2-1, with TRBD1 as a possible D gene (6 bases). Germline V gene sequence: CDR1 PRHDT, CDR2 FYEKMQ (reference sequence). Trimming removed 5 bases at V and 1 base at J, with 15 bases between. This CDR3 is built from 16 residues. CDR3 DNA sequence: TGTGCCAGCAGCACAAAGGACAGTCCTTCCTACAATGAGCAGTTCTTC. Amino acids: CASSTKDSPSYNEQFF.

V usage is TRBV7-6 and J usage is TRBJ1-5; D not resolved. There are 14 residues in the CDR3. Germline V gives CDR1 SGHVS, CDR2 FNYEAQ. Trimming removed 5 bases from V and 6 bases from J, with 14 bases in between. Written as DNA, the CDR3 is TGTGCCAGCAGCCGCTCCTTAGGAGGTCAGCCCCAGCATTTT. Its protein is CASSRSLGGQPQHF.

This clone was picked up one time. The rearrangement links TRBV28 to TRBJ1-1, with no clear D. The CDR3 length is 16 residues. Germline assignment: CDR1 MDHEN and CDR2 SYDVKM. V lost 3 bases, J lost 0 bases, and 14 bases lay in between. CDR3: CASSFTPSQVNTEAFF. DNA for the CDR3: TGTGCCAGCAGTTTTACCCCCTCTCAGGTGAACACTGAAGCTTTCTTT.

This sequence joins TRBV19 and TRBJ2-1; no clear D. Trimming removed 5 bases at V and 0 bases at J, with 8 bases between. CDR3 length: 14 residues. CDR1 is LNHDA and CDR2 is SQIVND in the germline V gene (reference sequence). The CDR3 coding sequence is TGTGCCAGTAGTTTCCCAGACTCCTACAATGAGCAGTTCTTC. Protein sequence: CASSFPDSYNEQFF.

This clone was detected once. The chain links TRBV5-1 to TRBJ1-2, with D unclear. Germline assignment: CDR1 SGHRS and CDR2 YFSETQ. V was shortened by 3 bases and J by 7 bases, with 7 bases between the two germline ends. The length of the CDR3 is 11 residues. CDR3 in DNA: TGCGCCAGCAGCTCAGGTTCTGGCTACACCTTC. The encoded protein is CASSSGSGYTF. The whole variable domain, remainder taken from reference TRBV5-1 and TRBJ1-2, is KAGVTQTPRYLIKTRGQQVTLSCSPISGHRSVSWYQQTPGQGLQFLFEYFSETQRNKGNFPGRFSGRQFSNSRSEMNVSTLELGDSALYLCASSSGSGYTFGSGTRLTVV.

This chain links TRBV29-1 with TRBJ2-2; tentatively, D is TRBD2 (6 bases). V gave up 5 bases and J gave up 7 bases, with 14 bases separating them. The CDR3 has 13 amino acids. Germline V gene data show CDR1 as SQVTM and CDR2 as ANQGSEA. The DNA for the CDR3 is TGCAGCGTTACAGGCGGGGACCGCGGGGAGCTGTTTTTT. This codes for CSVTGGDRGELFF.

The CDR3 spells CASSSTGGLEKLFF. As DNA, the CDR3 is TGTGCCAGCAGCTCGACAGGGGGCCTTGAAAAACTGTTTTTT. This chain uses TRBV27 with TRBJ1-4; 10 nucleotides line up with TRBD1. Looked up from germline, CDR1 is MNHEY and CDR2 is SMNVEV (reference sequence). CDR3 size: 14 residues. The trim removed 6 bases at V and 7 bases at J, leaving 5 bases unmatched.

This clone was observed once. The rearrangement links TRBV6-5 to TRBJ2-7, with TRBD2 matching 8 bases. The V gene end was trimmed by 4 bases and the J gene end by 1 base; junction bases not matched to a gene: 3. The germline V gene has CDR1 MNHEY and CDR2 SVGAGI. This CDR3 is built from 14 residues. CDR3 DNA: TGTGCCAGCAGTTTTAGCGGGGATTCCTACGAGCAGTACTTC. Translated: CASSFSGDSYEQYF.

The CDR3 DNA reads TGTGCCAGCAGCGTCCATGGGAGCGGTACGGGGGAAAAACTGTTTTTT. Amino acids: CASSVHGSGTGEKLFF. The V call is TRBV9, the J call TRBJ1-4; D ambiguous. Germline V CDR1 and CDR2: SGDLS, YYNGEE. CDR3 size: 16 residues. Trimming took off 2 bases at V and 8 bases at J, with 19 bases between the two ends.

The CDR3 DNA sequence: TGTGCCAGCAGCTTGTGGGCAGACCCCAATCAGCCCCAGCATTTT. Protein product: CASSLWADPNQPQHF. V and J are TRBV5-5 and TRBJ1-5; D not certain. Trimming shortened V by 1 base and J by 3 bases, and 11 bases separated the two germline ends. The germline gives CDR1 SGHKS, CDR2 YYEKEE (reference sequence). The CDR3 runs to 15 residues.

The rearrangement uses TRBV9 and TRBJ2-5; 11 bases line up with TRBD2. Germline V CDR1 and CDR2: SGDLS, YYNGEE. The CDR3 totals 16 residues. With V trimmed by 0 bases and J by 2 bases, 3 bases remained unmatched. The CDR3 spells CASSVAGTSGQETQYF. CDR3 DNA: TGTGCCAGCAGCGTAGCCGGGACTAGCGGACAAGAGACCCAGTACTTC.

This sequence joins TRBV19 and TRBJ1-2, with D perhaps matching TRBD1 (6 bases). Trimming took 5 bases from V and 4 from J, leaving 14 bases between them. Germline V gene lookup returns CDR1 LNHDA and CDR2 SQIVND (reference sequence). The CDR3 is made up of 14 amino acids. The CDR3 loop is CASSVGHSAYGYTF. CDR3 bases: TGTGCCAGTAGTGTGGGACACTCCGCCTATGGCTACACCTTC.

The chain links TRBV7-9 to TRBJ2-7; 7 nucleotides line up with TRBD1. The CDR3 runs 13 residues. Germline V gene data show CDR1 as SEHNR and CDR2 as FQNEAQ (reference sequence). Trimming removed 8 bases from V and 1 base from J; junction bases left unmatched: 5. The CDR3 DNA sequence: TGTGCCAGCGGAAGACAGGGATCCTACGAGCAGTACTTC. It encodes CASGRQGSYEQYF. The whole variable domain, filled in from reference TRBV7-9 and TRBJ2-7, reads DTGVSQNPRHKITKRGQNVTFRCDPISEHNRLYWYRQTLGQGPEFLTYFQNEAQLEKSRLLSDRFSAERPKGSFSTLEIQRTEQGDSAMYLCASGRQGSYEQYFGPGTRLTVT.

The genes are TRBV6-1 and TRBJ1-2; D may be TRBD1 (5 bases). The length of the CDR3 is 15 residues. Germline V gene sequence: CDR1 MNHNS, CDR2 SASEGT. The V gene lost 0 bases and the J gene lost 6 bases, with 14 bases spanning the gap. CDR3 nucleotide sequence: TGTGCCAGCAGTGAAGCGGGACTCTCTGGGAATGGCTACACCTTC. Its translation is CASSEAGLSGNGYTF.

The rearrangement uses TRBV9 and TRBJ1-1; a weak D match, TRBD1 (5 bases). The V end lost 3 bases, the J end lost 4 bases, and 7 bases lay between the germline ends. This CDR3 has 12 residues. Per the germline V gene, CDR1 is SGDLS and CDR2 is YYNGEE. CDR3 nucleotides: TGTGCCAGCAGCGGGACAACCACTGAAGCTTTCTTT. It translates to CASSGTTTEAFF.

V gene TRBV4-1 combines with J gene TRBJ2-1; TRBD2 matches at 9 bases. V gave up 3 bases and J gave up 6 bases; unmatched junction bases: 6. Germline V CDR1 and CDR2: MGHRA, YSYEKL. CDR3 size: 15 residues. Here the CDR3 DNA reads TGCGCCAGCAGCCATATTAGCGGGGGACTCAATGAGCAGTTCTTC. Its translation: CASSHISGGLNEQFF.

This clone is medium-sized (0.01 to 0.1%). The chain uses TRBV27 and TRBJ1-6; perhaps TRBD1 as D (5 bases). The length of the CDR3 is 17 residues. Germline-derived CDR1 and CDR2 are MNHEY and SMNVEV (reference sequence). V was pared by 2 bases and J by 4 bases, with 15 bases between. CDR3 in amino acids: CASSLGIQTEYNSPLHF. CDR3 in DNA: TGTGCCAGCAGTTTAGGAATACAGACAGAATATAATTCACCCCTCCACTTT.

The chain links TRBV11-2 to TRBJ2-7; D possibly corresponds to TRBD2 (7 bases). The CDR3 extends over 18 amino acids. Germline CDR1 is SGHAT and CDR2 is FQNNGV. V lost 1 base, J lost 3 bases, and 22 bases lay in between. This CDR3 is CASSLAGEGGPLGYEQYF. CDR3 DNA: TGTGCCAGCAGCTTAGCGGGGGAGGGGGGCCCTCTTGGCTACGAGCAGTACTTC.

The chain links TRBV15 to TRBJ1-1, with D possibly matching TRBD1 (5 bases). The CDR3 loop spans 16 amino acids. Germline-derived CDR1 and CDR2 are LNHNV and YYDKDF (reference sequence). V was shortened by 3 bases and J by 3 bases, with 17 bases between the two germline ends. CDR3 in DNA: TGTGCCACCAGCAGGGGCGCATGGGGGGTCGACACTGAAGCTTTCTTT. This encodes CATSRGAWGVDTEAFF.

This chain links TRBV7-6 with TRBJ2-2; D perhaps matches TRBD2 (5 bases). This CDR3 is built from 14 residues. Germline V lookup: CDR1 SGHVS, CDR2 FNYEAQ. V was clipped by 1 base and J by 6 bases, with 9 bases between them. The CDR3 reads CASSLDSGAGELFF. CDR3 nucleotides: TGTGCCAGCAGCTTAGACAGCGGCGCCGGGGAGCTGTTTTTT.

This clone was counted between two and nine times. This chain joins TRBV7-2 and TRBJ1-1; D is undetermined. The CDR3 extends over 15 amino acids. Germline assignment: CDR1 SGHTA and CDR2 FQGNSA. V lost 5 bases and J lost 5, with 18 bases in between. This chain's CDR3 is CASSPDFWEGTEAFF. CDR3 DNA sequence: TGTGCCAGCAGCCCCGACTTTTGGGAGGGTACTGAAGCTTTCTTT.